This is a list of T cell receptor beta chains from one sample in a study of human T cells and chemical hapten exposure. Via MiXCR, TCRdb re-called the RACE reads, giving one row per CDR3 protein. This sample has 380,000 or so distinct CDR3 sequences, with nearly 5% found just once. The specimen was whole blood, collected in connection with sensitization to the hapten diphenylcyclopropenone (DPC). The receptors here all came from a woman aged 50 to 60 with alopecia areata. Some clones in this sample may be carry-over from other donors' samples. Each CDR3 is given with its conserved first and last residue. Each record gives: D gene, V gene, J gene, clone size, CDR3 protein, CDR3 DNA. The D gene is left open where the match is weak. Size tells how often a clone was seen (once, few, many) or the class of an expanded clone, and some rows leave it out.

D: TRBD1
V: TRBV7-9
J: TRBJ2-1
size: many
CDR3: CASSLGQGASNEQFF
DNA: TGTGCCAGCAGCCTAGGACAGGGGGCGAGCAATGAGCAGTTCTTC

D: TRBD1
V: TRBV5-4
J: TRBJ2-2
size: .
CDR3: CASSKDRMNTGELFF
DNA: TGTGCCAGCAGTAAGGACAGGATGAACACCGGGGAGCTGTTTTTT

D: .
V: TRBV29-1
J: TRBJ1-5
size: .
CDR3: CSVRGTWGDQHF
DNA: TGCAGCGTTAGGGGTACTTGGGGGGACCAGCATTTT

D: .
V: TRBV3-1
J: TRBJ2-2
size: few
CDR3: CASSQVVTGELFF
DNA: TGTGCCAGCAGCCAAGTCGTCACCGGGGAGCTGTTTTTT

D: .
V: TRBV6-6
J: TRBJ1-3
size: .
CDR3: CASRAGDSGNTIYF
DNA: TGTGCCAGCAGGGCAGGCGACTCTGGAAACACCATATATTTT

D: TRBD1
V: TRBV2
J: TRBJ1-6
size: many
CDR3: CASSEPGQYNSPLHF
DNA: TGTGCCAGCAGTGAACCGGGACAGTATAATTCACCCCTCCACTTT

D: .
V: TRBV18
J: TRBJ1-4
size: many
CDR3: CASSPLGQGNEKLFF
DNA: TGTGCCAGCTCACCATTGGGGCAGGGGAATGAAAAACTGTTTTTT

D: TRBD1
V: TRBV28
J: TRBJ1-3
size: many
CDR3: CASSPERQGPYISLFF
DNA: TGTGCCAGCAGTCCGGAAAGACAGGGTCCTTACATATCCCTATTTTTT

D: .
V: TRBV7-6
J: TRBJ2-4
size: few
CDR3: CASSLGPEGIQYF
DNA: TGTGCCAGCAGCTTAGGGCCAGAGGGCATTCAGTACTTC

D: TRBD1
V: TRBV20-1
J: TRBJ2-7
size: many
CDR3: CSAGQGLNEQYF
DNA: TGCAGTGCCGGACAGGGACTCAACGAGCAGTACTTC

D: .
V: TRBV10-3
J: TRBJ1-4
size: few
CDR3: CAIKPGDNEKLFF
DNA: TGTGCCATCAAGCCAGGAGACAATGAAAAACTGTTTTTT

D: TRBD1
V: TRBV12-3/TRBV12-4
J: TRBJ2-3
size: few
CDR3: CASSFRGDSFSSTDTQYF
DNA: TGTGCCAGCAGTTTTCGTGGGGACAGCTTCTCCAGCACAGATACGCAGTATTTT

D: TRBD1
V: TRBV9
J: TRBJ2-7
size: .
CDR3: CAGSGEQGAVAYEQYF
DNA: TGTGCCGGCAGCGGGGAACAGGGGGCCGTAGCTTACGAGCAGTACTTC

D: .
V: TRBV24-1
J: TRBJ1-1
size: many
CDR3: CATSPGGENTEAFF
DNA: TGTGCCACTTCCCCTGGGGGGGAGAACACTGAAGCTTTCTTT

D: .
V: TRBV12-3/TRBV12-4
J: TRBJ2-4
size: .
CDR3: CASSGGPIQYF
DNA: TGTGCCAGCAGCGGGGGCCCCATTCAGTACTTC

D: .
V: TRBV10-3
J: TRBJ2-7
size: few
CDR3: CAITSNGYEQYF
DNA: TGTGCCATCACCTCGAACGGGTACGAGCAGTACTTC

D: TRBD2
V: TRBV20-1
J: TRBJ2-1
size: many
CDR3: CSARDYRTSGWKNEQFF
DNA: TGCAGTGCTAGGGACTACCGGACTAGCGGGTGGAAAAATGAGCAGTTCTTC

D: .
V: TRBV10-3
J: TRBJ2-1
size: .
CDR3: CAISLGDEQFF
DNA: TGTGCCATCAGTCTTGGGGATGAGCAGTTCTTC

D: .
V: TRBV11-2
J: TRBJ1-1
size: .
CDR3: CAGPLGTFF
DNA: TGTGCCGGGCCCCTTGGAACTTTCTTT

D: TRBD2
V: TRBV7-9
J: TRBJ2-5
size: .
CDR3: CASSRALADQETQYF
DNA: TGTGCCAGCAGCCGGGCACTAGCGGATCAAGAGACCCAGTACTTC

D: .
V: TRBV29-1
J: TRBJ2-2
size: .
CDR3: CSVIGLLPNTGELFF
DNA: TGCAGCGTGATCGGACTGCTCCCGAACACCGGGGAGCTGTTTTTT

D: TRBD1
V: TRBV12-3/TRBV12-4
J: TRBJ2-7
size: many
CDR3: CASSPTGGGYEQYF
DNA: TGTGCCAGCAGTCCGACAGGGGGTGGTTACGAGCAGTACTTC

D: TRBD1
V: TRBV24-1
J: TRBJ1-5
size: many
CDR3: CATSAWTGNQPQHF
DNA: TGTGCCACCAGTGCTTGGACAGGGAATCAGCCCCAGCATTTT

D: TRBD1
V: TRBV5-1
J: TRBJ2-1
size: many
CDR3: CASSRTGTGSYNEQFF
DNA: TGCGCCAGCAGCCGCACCGGGACAGGCTCCTACAATGAGCAGTTCTTC

D: .
V: TRBV20-1
J: TRBJ2-7
size: many
CDR3: CSAIDSSYEQYF
DNA: TGCAGTGCTATCGACAGCTCCTACGAGCAGTACTTC

D: .
V: TRBV5-1
J: TRBJ2-7
size: .
CDR3: CASSLQATGTSYEQYF
DNA: TGCGCCAGCAGCTTACAGGCTACGGGGACCTCCTACGAGCAGTACTTC

D: TRBD2
V: TRBV6-5
J: TRBJ2-7
size: few
CDR3: CASSNLRLAGGNEQYF
DNA: TGTGCCAGCAGTAACCTTAGACTAGCGGGAGGGAACGAGCAGTACTTC

D: TRBD2
V: TRBV6-2/TRBV6-3
J: TRBJ2-1
size: few
CDR3: CASRSRLRTSGGSSYNEQFF
DNA: TGTGCCAGCAGGTCCCGCTTAAGGACTAGCGGGGGCAGCTCCTACAATGAGCAGTTCTTC

D: .
V: TRBV7-2
J: TRBJ2-1
size: many
CDR3: CASSGTSLSYNEQFF
DNA: TGTGCCAGCAGCGGAACTAGCCTATCCTACAATGAGCAGTTCTTC

D: .
V: TRBV29-1
J: TRBJ2-3
size: many
CDR3: CSVEDTDTQYF
DNA: TGCAGCGTTGAGGACACAGATACGCAGTATTTT

D: TRBD1
V: TRBV12-3/TRBV12-4
J: TRBJ1-2
size: .
CDR3: CASSRGTGAAYGYTF
DNA: TGTGCCAGCAGCCGCGGGACAGGGGCGGCCTATGGCTACACCTTC

D: .
V: TRBV27
J: TRBJ2-3
size: many
CDR3: CASSPIDRTSTDTQYF
DNA: TGTGCCAGCAGTCCCATCGACAGGACTAGCACAGATACGCAGTATTTT

D: TRBD1
V: TRBV30
J: TRBJ1-5
size: many
CDR3: CAWSQGDSNQPQHF
DNA: TGTGCCTGGAGCCAGGGGGATAGCAATCAGCCCCAGCATTTT

D: TRBD1
V: TRBV18
J: TRBJ1-5
size: few
CDR3: CASSPTGSGGLSNQPQHF
DNA: TGTGCCAGCTCACCGACAGGATCAGGGGGTTTAAGCAATCAGCCCCAGCATTTT

D: .
V: TRBV24-1
J: TRBJ1-1
size: many
CDR3: CATSDGTWAEAFF
DNA: TGTGCCACCAGTGATGGGACCTGGGCTGAAGCTTTCTTT

D: TRBD1
V: TRBV5-1
J: TRBJ2-7
size: .
CDR3: CASRLGQGVNYEQYF
DNA: TGCGCCAGCAGATTGGGACAGGGAGTTAACTACGAGCAGTACTTC

D: .
V: TRBV20-1
J: TRBJ2-7
size: few
CDR3: CSARDARTTFMDEQYF
DNA: TGCAGTGCTAGAGACGCTAGAACCACTTTTATGGACGAGCAGTACTTC

D: TRBD2
V: TRBV27
J: TRBJ2-2
size: .
CDR3: CASKGLAGGAGELFF
DNA: TGTGCCAGCAAAGGACTAGCGGGGGGAGCCGGGGAGCTGTTTTTT

D: .
V: TRBV13
J: TRBJ2-3
size: .
CDR3: CASSLPVDTQYF
DNA: TGTGCCAGCAGTCTCCCCGTTGATACGCAGTATTTT

D: TRBD1
V: TRBV6-5
J: TRBJ2-7
size: many
CDR3: CASSYETGAYEQYF
DNA: TGTGCCAGCAGTTACGAGACAGGGGCCTACGAGCAGTACTTC

D: .
V: TRBV29-1
J: TRBJ1-2
size: many
CDR3: CSTTGSRGYTF
DNA: TGCAGCACAACAGGGTCCCGAGGCTACACCTTC

D: TRBD1
V: TRBV14
J: TRBJ2-7
size: many
CDR3: CASSQGQTYEQYF
DNA: TGTGCCAGCAGCCAGGGACAGACCTACGAGCAGTACTTC

D: .
V: TRBV20-1
J: TRBJ2-1
size: .
CDR3: CSARDGGNEQFF
DNA: TGCAGTGCTAGGGACGGGGGCAATGAGCAGTTCTTC

D: .
V: TRBV14
J: TRBJ1-2
size: few
CDR3: CASSLEHRIIFGYTF
DNA: TGTGCCAGCAGCCTAGAGCACAGAATCATCTTCGGCTACACCTTC

D: .
V: TRBV12-3/TRBV12-4
J: TRBJ2-1
size: many
CDR3: CASGVSEQFF
DNA: TGTGCCAGCGGGGTGAGTGAGCAGTTCTTC

D: .
V: TRBV9
J: TRBJ2-7
size: many
CDR3: CASSVDGYEQYF
DNA: TGTGCCAGCAGCGTAGACGGCTACGAGCAGTACTTC

D: .
V: TRBV5-1
J: TRBJ2-4
size: few
CDR3: CASSLVEWDALGNIQYF
DNA: TGCGCCAGCAGCTTGGTCGAATGGGATGCCCTGGGAAACATTCAGTACTTC

D: TRBD2
V: TRBV29-1
J: TRBJ2-3
size: many
CDR3: CSVRSGSITDTQYF
DNA: TGCAGCGTCCGTAGCGGGAGTATCACAGATACGCAGTATTTT

D: .
V: TRBV29-1
J: TRBJ1-4
size: few
CDR3: CSVAVGSGEKLFF
DNA: TGCAGCGTTGCCGTCGGGTCTGGGGAAAAACTGTTTTTT